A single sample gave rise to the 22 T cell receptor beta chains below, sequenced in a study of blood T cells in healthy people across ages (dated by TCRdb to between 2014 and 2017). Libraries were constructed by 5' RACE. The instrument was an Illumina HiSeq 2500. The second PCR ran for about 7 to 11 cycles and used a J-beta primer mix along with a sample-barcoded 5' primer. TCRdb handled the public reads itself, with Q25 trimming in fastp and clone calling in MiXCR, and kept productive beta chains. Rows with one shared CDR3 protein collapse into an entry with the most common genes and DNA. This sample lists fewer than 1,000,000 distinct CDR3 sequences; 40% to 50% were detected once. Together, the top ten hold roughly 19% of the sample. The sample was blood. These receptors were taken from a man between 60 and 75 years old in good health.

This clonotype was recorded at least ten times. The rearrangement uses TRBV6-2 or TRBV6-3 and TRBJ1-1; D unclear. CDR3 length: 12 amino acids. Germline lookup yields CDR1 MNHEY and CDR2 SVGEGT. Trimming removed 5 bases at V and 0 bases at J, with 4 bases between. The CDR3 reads CASSILNTEAFF. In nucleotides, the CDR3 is TGTGCCAGCAGTATACTGAACACTGAAGCTTTCTTT.

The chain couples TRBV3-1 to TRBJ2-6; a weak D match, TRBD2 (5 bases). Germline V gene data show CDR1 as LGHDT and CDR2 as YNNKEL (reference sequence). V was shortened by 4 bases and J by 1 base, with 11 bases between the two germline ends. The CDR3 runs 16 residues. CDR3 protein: CASSPRGISGANVLTF. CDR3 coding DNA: TGTGCCAGCAGCCCCCGAGGGATATCTGGGGCCAACGTCCTGACTTTC.

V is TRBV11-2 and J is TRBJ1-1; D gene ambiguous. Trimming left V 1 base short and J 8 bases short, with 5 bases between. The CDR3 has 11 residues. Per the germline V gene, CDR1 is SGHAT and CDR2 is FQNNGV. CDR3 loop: CASSLGLEAFF. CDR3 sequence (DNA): TGTGCCAGCAGCTTAGGTCTCGAAGCTTTCTTT.

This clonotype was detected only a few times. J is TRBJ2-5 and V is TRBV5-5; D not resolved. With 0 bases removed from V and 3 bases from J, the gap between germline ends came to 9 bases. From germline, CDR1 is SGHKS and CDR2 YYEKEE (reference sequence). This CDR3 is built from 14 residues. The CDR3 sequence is CASSLDFFEETQYF. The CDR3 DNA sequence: TGTGCCAGCAGCTTGGACTTTTTCGAAGAGACCCAGTACTTC.

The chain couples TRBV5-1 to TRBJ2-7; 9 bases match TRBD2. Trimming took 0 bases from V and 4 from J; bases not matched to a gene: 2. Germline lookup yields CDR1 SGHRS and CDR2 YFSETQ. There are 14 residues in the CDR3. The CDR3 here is CASSLASGAYEQYF. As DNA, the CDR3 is TGCGCCAGCAGCTTGGCTAGCGGGGCGTACGAGCAGTACTTC.

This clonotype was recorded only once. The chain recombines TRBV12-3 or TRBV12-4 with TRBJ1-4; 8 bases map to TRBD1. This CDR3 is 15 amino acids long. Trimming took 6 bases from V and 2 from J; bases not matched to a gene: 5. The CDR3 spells CASSQGALTNEKLFF. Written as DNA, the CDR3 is TGTGCCAGCAGCCAGGGGGCGCTGACTAATGAAAAACTGTTTTTT.

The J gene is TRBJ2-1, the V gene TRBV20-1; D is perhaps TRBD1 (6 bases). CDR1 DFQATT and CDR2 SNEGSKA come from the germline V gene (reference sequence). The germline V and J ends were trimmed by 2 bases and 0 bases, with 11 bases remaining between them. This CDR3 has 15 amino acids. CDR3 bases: TGCAGTGCTAGACGGGACATCTTCTCCTACAATGAGCAGTTCTTC. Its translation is CSARRDIFSYNEQFF.

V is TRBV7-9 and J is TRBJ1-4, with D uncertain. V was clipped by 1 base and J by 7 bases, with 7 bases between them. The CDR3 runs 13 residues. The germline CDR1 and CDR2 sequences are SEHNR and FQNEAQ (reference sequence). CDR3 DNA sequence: TGTGCCAGCAGCTTAGACAGCCTTGAAAAACTGTTTTTT. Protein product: CASSLDSLEKLFF.

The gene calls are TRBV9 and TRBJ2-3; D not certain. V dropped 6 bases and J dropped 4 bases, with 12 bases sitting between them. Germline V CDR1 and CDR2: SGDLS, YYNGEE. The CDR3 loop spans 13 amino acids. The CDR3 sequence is CASNARRADTQYF. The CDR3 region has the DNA TGTGCCAGCAACGCACGGAGAGCAGATACGCAGTATTTT.

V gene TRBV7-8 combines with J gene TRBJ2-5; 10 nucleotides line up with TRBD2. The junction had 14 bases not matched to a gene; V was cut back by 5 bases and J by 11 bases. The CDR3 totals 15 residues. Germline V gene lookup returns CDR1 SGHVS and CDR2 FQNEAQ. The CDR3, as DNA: TGTGCCAGCAGCCCGAGCGGGGGGGCGGTATATGAGCAGTACTTC. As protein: CASSPSGGAVYEQYF.

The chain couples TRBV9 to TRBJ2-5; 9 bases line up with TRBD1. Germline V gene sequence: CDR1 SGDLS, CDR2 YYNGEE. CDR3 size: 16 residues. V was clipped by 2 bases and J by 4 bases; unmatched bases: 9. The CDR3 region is CASSVDRDRDRETQYF. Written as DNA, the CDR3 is TGTGCCAGCAGCGTGGATCGGGACAGGGACCGAGAGACCCAGTACTTC. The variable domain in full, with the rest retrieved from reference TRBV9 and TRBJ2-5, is DSGVTQTPKHLITATGQRVTLRCSPRSGDLSVYWYQQSLDQGLQFLIQYYNGEERAKGNILERFSAQQFPDLHSELNLSSLELGDSALYFCASSVDRDRDRETQYFGPGTRLLVL.

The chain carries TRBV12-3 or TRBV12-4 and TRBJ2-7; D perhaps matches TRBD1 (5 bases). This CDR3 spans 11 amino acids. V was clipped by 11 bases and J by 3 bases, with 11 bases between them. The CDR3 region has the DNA TGTGCCGCTCAGGGTGTCTACGAGCAGTACTTC. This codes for CAAQGVYEQYF.

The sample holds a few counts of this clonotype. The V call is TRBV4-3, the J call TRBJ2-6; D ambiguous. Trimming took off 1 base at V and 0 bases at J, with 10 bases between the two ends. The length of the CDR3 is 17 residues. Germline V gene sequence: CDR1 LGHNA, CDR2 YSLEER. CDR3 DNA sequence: TGCGCCAGCAGCCAAGGACAAAGTATCTCTGGGGCCAACGTCCTGACTTTC. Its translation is CASSQGQSISGANVLTF.

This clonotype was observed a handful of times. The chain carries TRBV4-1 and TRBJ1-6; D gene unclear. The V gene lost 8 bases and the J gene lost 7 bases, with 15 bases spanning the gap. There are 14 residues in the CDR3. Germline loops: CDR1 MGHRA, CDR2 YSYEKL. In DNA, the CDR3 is TGCGCCAGCGCCCCAAGAGACACAAATTCACCCCTCCACTTT. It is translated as CASAPRDTNSPLHF.

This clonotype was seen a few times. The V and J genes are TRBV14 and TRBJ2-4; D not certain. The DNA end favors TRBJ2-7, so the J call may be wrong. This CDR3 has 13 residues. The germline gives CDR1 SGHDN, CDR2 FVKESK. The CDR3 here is CASSQSHRSEQYF. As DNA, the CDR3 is TGTGCCAGCAGCCAGTCTCACAGATCCGAGCAGTACTTC.

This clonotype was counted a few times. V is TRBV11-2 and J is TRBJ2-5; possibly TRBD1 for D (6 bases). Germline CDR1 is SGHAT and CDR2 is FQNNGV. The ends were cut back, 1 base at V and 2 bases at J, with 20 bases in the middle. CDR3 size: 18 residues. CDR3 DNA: TGTGCCAGCAGCTTAGTACCGGGCCGTGACAGGAGGCAAGAGACCCAGTACTTC. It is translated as CASSLVPGRDRRQETQYF. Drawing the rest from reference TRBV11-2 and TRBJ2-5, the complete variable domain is EAGVAQSPRYKIIEKRQSVAFWCNPISGHATLYWYQQILGQGPKLLIQFQNNGVVDDSQLPKDRFSAERLKGVDSTLKIQPAKLEDSAVYLCASSLVPGRDRRQETQYFGPGTRLLVL.

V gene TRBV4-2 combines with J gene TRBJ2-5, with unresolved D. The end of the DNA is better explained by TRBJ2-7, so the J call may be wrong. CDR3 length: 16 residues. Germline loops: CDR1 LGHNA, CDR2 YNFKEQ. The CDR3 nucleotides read TGTGCCAGCAGCCAGGAAGCTACCGGCGGAGTCGGCGAGCAGTACTTC. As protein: CASSQEATGGVGEQYF.

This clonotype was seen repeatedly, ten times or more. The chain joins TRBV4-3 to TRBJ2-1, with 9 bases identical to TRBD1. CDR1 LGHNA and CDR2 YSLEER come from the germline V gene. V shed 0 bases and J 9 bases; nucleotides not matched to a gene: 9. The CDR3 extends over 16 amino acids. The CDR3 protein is CASSQDEYRGRGEQFF. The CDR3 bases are TGCGCCAGCAGCCAAGATGAGTACAGGGGGCGGGGTGAGCAGTTCTTC.

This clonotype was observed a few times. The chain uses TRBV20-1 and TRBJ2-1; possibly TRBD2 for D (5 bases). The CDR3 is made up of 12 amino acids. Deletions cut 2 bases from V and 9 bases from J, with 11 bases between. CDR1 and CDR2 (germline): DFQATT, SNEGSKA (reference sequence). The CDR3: CSARLALGEQFF. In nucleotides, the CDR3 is TGCAGTGCTAGACTAGCATTGGGTGAGCAGTTCTTC.

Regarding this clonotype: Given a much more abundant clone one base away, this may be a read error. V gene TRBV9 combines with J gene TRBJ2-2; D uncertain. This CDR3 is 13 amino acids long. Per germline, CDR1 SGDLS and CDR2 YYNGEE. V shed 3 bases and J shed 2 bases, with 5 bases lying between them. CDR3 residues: CASSGSNTGELFF. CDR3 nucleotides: TGTGCCAGCAGCGGTTCTAACACCGGGGAGCTGTTTTTT.

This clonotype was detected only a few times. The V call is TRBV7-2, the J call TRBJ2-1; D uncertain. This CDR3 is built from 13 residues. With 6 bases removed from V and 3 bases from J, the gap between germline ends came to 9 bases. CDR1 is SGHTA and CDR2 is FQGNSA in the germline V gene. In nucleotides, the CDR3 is TGTGCCAGCAGTTGGACGGACTACAATGAGCAGTTCTTC. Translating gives CASSWTDYNEQFF.

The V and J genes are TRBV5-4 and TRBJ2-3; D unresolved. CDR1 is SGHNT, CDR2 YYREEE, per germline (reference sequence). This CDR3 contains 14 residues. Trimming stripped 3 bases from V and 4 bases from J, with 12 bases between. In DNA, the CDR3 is TGTGCCAGCAGCTCCCCCAAGAGGTCAGATACGCAGTATTTT. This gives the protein CASSSPKRSDTQYF.